The 9 T cell receptor beta chains reported below all come from one sample, sequenced in a study of cytomegalovirus exposure and HLA in healthy donors. This PCR relied on a set of 60 Vbeta primers and 13 Jbeta primers. TCRdb's table, derived via immunoSEQ multiplex PCR, lists solely in-frame clones and lacks some. The sample has about 150,000 clones; roughly 77% are singletons. Sequencing input: PBMCs. The receptors shown here come from a male donor in good health and CMV-seronegative.

DNA for the CDR3: TGTGCCAGCACACCAGGAAGGGGCGGGAACACTGAAGCTTTCTTT. Residues: CASTPGRGGNTEAFF. This chain connects TRBV19 to TRBJ1-1, with D possibly TRBD1 on 5 matching bases. In germline, CDR1 is LNHDA, CDR2 SQIVND (reference sequence). This CDR3 has 15 residues. V lost 9 bases and J lost 1, with 18 bases in between.

The chain joins TRBV30 to TRBJ1-2; D is possibly TRBD1 (5 bases). V lost 3 bases, J lost 8 bases, and 19 bases lay in between. This CDR3 spans 14 amino acids. The germline V gene encodes CDR1 GTSNPN and CDR2 SVGIG (reference sequence). In DNA form, the CDR3 reads TGTGCCTGGAGGGCTTGGGGGGGGTCGTGGGGCTACACCTTC. Its translation is CAWRAWGGSWGYTF.

There are a few counts of this clone. V usage is TRBV4-3 and J usage is TRBJ2-7; 15 nucleotides line up with TRBD2. V trimming: 4 bases; J trimming: 4 bases; junction bases outside the gene matches: 5. The germline V gene has CDR1 LGHNA and CDR2 YSLEER. The CDR3 has 16 residues. The CDR3 region is CASSRGTSGGYYEQYF. In DNA form, the CDR3 reads TGCGCCAGCAGCCGCGGGACTAGCGGGGGGTATTACGAGCAGTACTTC.

Details on this clone: Its ends do not fully match the called genes, so a read error is possible. Different DNA sequences within this sample yield the same CDR3. This chain joins TRBV27 and TRBJ2-4; 8 bases fit TRBD1. The CDR3 is 14 residues long. CDR1 MNHEY and CDR2 SMNVEV come from the germline V gene (reference sequence). Here the CDR3 DNA reads TGTGCCAGCAGCTTATCTACAGGGGGTCACATTCAGTACTTC. Translation: CASSLSTGGHIQYF.

The chain couples TRBV18 to TRBJ2-5; D possibly corresponds to TRBD2 (5 bases). The CDR3 length is 14 residues. Germline loops: CDR1 KGHSH, CDR2 LQKENI. V was trimmed by 5 bases and J by 5 bases, leaving 15 bases between them. CDR3 DNA sequence: TGTGCCAGCTCAGGCTATGGGTCGGGGGAGACCCAGTACTTC. It encodes CASSGYGSGETQYF.

The V and J genes are TRBV6-1 and TRBJ2-4; weak D call: TRBD2 (7 bases). The CDR3 runs to 17 residues. V was shortened by 2 bases and J by 7 bases, with 21 bases between the two germline ends. Germline values: CDR1 MNHNS, CDR2 SASEGT. For the CDR3, the DNA is TGTGCCAGCAGTGAACATTGGGGGGGCGGCGGTTTGAACATTCAGTACTTC. It specifies CASSEHWGGGGLNIQYF.

This rearrangement joins TRBV6-1 to TRBJ1-1, with 7 bases matching TRBD1. The CDR3 sequence is 18 residues long. The V gene's germline CDR1 is MNHNS and CDR2 SASEGT. The V segment lost 2 bases and the J segment 2 bases; nucleotides outside the gene matches: 14. CDR3 loop: CASSELPPGYRGNTEAFF. In DNA form, the CDR3 reads TGTGCCAGCAGTGAATTACCCCCCGGGTACAGGGGAAACACTGAAGCTTTCTTT.

The chain employs TRBV29-1 and TRBJ2-7, with 8 positions matching TRBD2. The CDR3 runs 17 residues. Looked up from germline, CDR1 is SQVTM and CDR2 is ANQGSEA. Germline trimming cut 4 bases from V and 2 bases from J; bases unmatched to any gene: 16. CDR3 loop: CSVGGKSTSGYPYEQYF. The CDR3 DNA follows: TGCAGCGTTGGGGGGAAAAGTACTAGCGGCTACCCCTACGAGCAGTACTTC.

A single count supports this clone. The chain employs TRBV28 and TRBJ2-1, with 11 bases matching TRBD2. The CDR3 length is 14 residues. Germline V gene data show CDR1 as MDHEN and CDR2 as SYDVKM. J gave up 7 bases and V 6 bases, and 5 bases lay outside the gene matches. Here the CDR3 reads CASSLAGGGNEQFF. The DNA of the CDR3 is TGTGCCAGCAGCCTAGCGGGAGGCGGTAATGAGCAGTTCTTC.